The TCR beta chain described here comes from a study of lymphopenia after photon versus proton radiotherapy. General study points: Proton therapy kept repertoires fairly stable, unlike photons, which gained effector/memory cells. After lymphocyte nadir, photon-treated repertoires showed oligoclonal expansion, especially CD8+ Temra.

In germline, CDR1 is SGHAT, CDR2 FQDESV (reference sequence). CDR3 size: 15 residues. Trimming left V 1 base short and J 9 bases short, with 17 bases between. In the case of this clone: The antigen remains undetermined.

TCRdb keeps only in-frame clones here, not all; method: immunoSEQ multiplex PCR. This sample carries approximately 45,000 clones, approximately 85% of them seen once, and the ten largest clones take over 2%. The sequence was collected from a man aged 35 to 55 with gastric cancer. V and J are TRBV11-1 and TRBJ2-3; maybe TRBD2 (7 bases). The sequences come from peripheral blood, collected from a patient treated with photon-based radiotherapy. The CDR3 reads CASSLGGGARETQYF. In nucleotides, the CDR3 is TGTGCCAGCAGCTTAGGTGGGGGGGCCCGTGAAACGCAGTATTTT.